One and the same sample provided the 30 T cell receptor beta chains below, sequenced in a study of early T cells in non-severe SARS-CoV-2 infection. TCRdb independently ran MiXCR on the 5' RACE reads; one entry per CDR3 protein. The sample has 20,000 to 25,000 distinct CDR3 sequences, 4% seen once. The specimen sequenced was whole blood. The receptors were gathered from an adult who was a healthcare worker with PCR-confirmed SARS-CoV-2 infection or an uninfected control (not recorded which).

This clonotype was observed a handful of times. The genes are TRBV5-4 and TRBJ2-7; 7 positions match TRBD1. Trimming took 3 bases from V and 2 from J; bases not matched to a gene: 5. CDR3 size: 14 residues. In germline, CDR1 is SGHNT, CDR2 YYREEE (reference sequence). The CDR3 reads CASSSGQDPYEQYF. CDR3 nucleotides: TGTGCCAGCAGCTCCGGACAGGATCCCTACGAGCAGTACTTC.

This clonotype showed up many times. The CDR3: CASSQDQGRQPQHF. CDR3 coding DNA: TGTGCCAGCAGCCAAGACCAGGGGCGTCAGCCCCAGCATTTT. The gene calls are TRBV3-1 and TRBJ1-5; possibly TRBD1 for D (6 bases). V gave up 0 bases and J gave up 6 bases, with 9 bases separating them. The CDR3 covers 14 residues. From germline, CDR1 is LGHDT and CDR2 YNNKEL (reference sequence).

The table lists this clonotype with a few counts. The chain joins TRBV7-8 to TRBJ1-2; D perhaps matches TRBD1 (6 bases). V dropped 0 bases and J dropped 4 bases, with 18 bases sitting between them. The V gene's germline CDR1 is SGHVS and CDR2 FQNEAQ. The length of the CDR3 is 17 residues. The CDR3 sequence is CASSLARSGGQGYGYTF. The DNA of the CDR3 is TGTGCCAGCAGCTTAGCGAGGTCCGGGGGGCAAGGCTATGGCTACACCTTC.

This clonotype has ten or more counts. The gene calls are TRBV4-3 and TRBJ2-7; 9 bases are shared with TRBD1. Trimming removed 4 bases from V and 1 base from J; junction bases left unmatched: 5. Germline CDR1 and CDR2: LGHNA and YSLEER. This CDR3 is built from 15 residues. In DNA form, the CDR3 reads TGCGCCAGCAGCCGGGGACAGGGCCTGTCCTACGAGCAGTACTTC. This sequence encodes CASSRGQGLSYEQYF.

This clonotype was seen at least ten times. The rearrangement joins TRBV7-9 to TRBJ2-1; weak D call: TRBD1 (5 bases). The germline gives CDR1 SEHNR, CDR2 FQNEAQ (reference sequence). The CDR3 runs to 15 residues. Trimming removed 7 bases from V and 4 bases from J, with 17 bases in between. The CDR3 sequence is CASNRRTGGYNEQFF. CDR3 nucleotides: TGTGCCAGCAACCGTCGAACAGGCGGATACAATGAGCAGTTCTTC.

The genes are TRBV24-1 and TRBJ2-3; 10 positions match TRBD1. Germline V gives CDR1 KGHDR, CDR2 SFDVKD. The CDR3 consists of 15 residues. The V and J ends lost 7 bases and 2 bases, in that order; junction bases with no gene match: 5. The CDR3 spells CATREGTGATDTQYF. The CDR3 nucleotides are TGTGCCACCAGGGAGGGGACAGGGGCCACAGATACGCAGTATTTT.

This chain joins TRBV3-1 and TRBJ1-1; maybe TRBD1 (5 bases). With 7 bases removed from V and 0 bases from J, the gap between germline ends came to 15 bases. Germline V CDR1 and CDR2: LGHDT, YNNKEL (reference sequence). The CDR3 covers 15 residues. In DNA form, the CDR3 reads TGTGCCAGCAAGCCAAGGGGAAACTTGAACACTGAAGCTTTCTTT. As protein: CASKPRGNLNTEAFF.

This chain connects TRBV27 to TRBJ2-2; a weak D match, TRBD2 (6 bases). This CDR3 region has 13 residues. Trimming stripped 7 bases from V and 6 bases from J, with 12 bases between. Germline assignment: CDR1 MNHEY and CDR2 SMNVEV (reference sequence). CDR3 DNA sequence: TGTGCCAGCACCGTTCCGGGAGCCGGGGAGCTGTTTTTT. This codes for CASTVPGAGELFF.

This clonotype is labeled as medium-sized (0.01 to 0.1%). The genes are TRBV11-2 and TRBJ1-6; a possible D gene is TRBD1 (5 bases). V lost 1 base, J lost 12 bases, and 16 bases lay in between. The CDR3 totals 15 residues. Looked up from germline, CDR1 is SGHAT and CDR2 is FQNNGV. This chain's CDR3 is CASSLVGAAGRPLHF. As DNA, the CDR3 is TGTGCCAGCAGCTTAGTTGGGGCAGCCGGAAGACCCCTCCACTTT.

Notes on this clonotype: This could be a read error, since a much larger clone is one nucleotide away. The rearrangement joins TRBV7-8 to TRBJ2-2; D gene uncertain. Deletions cut 6 bases from V and 7 bases from J, with 21 bases between. Germline CDR1 is SGHVS and CDR2 is FQNEAQ. The CDR3 runs to 16 residues. The DNA for the CDR3 is TGTGCCAGCAGTTCAAGGTCGGATTGGAGAAACGGGGAGCTGTTTTTT. Protein product: CASSSRSDWRNGELFF.

This clonotype was detected many times. The genes are TRBV7-2 and TRBJ2-1; D possibly corresponds to TRBD2 (5 bases). CDR1 is SGHTA and CDR2 is FQGNSA in the germline V gene. Deletions cut 0 bases from V and 5 bases from J, with 5 bases between. The CDR3 length is 13 residues. CDR3 protein: CASSLARDNEQFF. The CDR3 coding sequence is TGTGCCAGCAGCTTAGCGCGGGACAATGAGCAGTTCTTC.

This clonotype was found many times. The chain combines TRBV7-6 with TRBJ2-5, with TRBD2 identical over 11 bases. CDR1 and CDR2 (germline): SGHVS, FNYEAQ. V lost 5 bases and J lost 4; bases outside the gene matches: 6. CDR3 length equals 15 residues. For the CDR3, the DNA is TGTGCCAGCAGCGTAACCGGGACTAGCGGAGAGACCCAGTACTTC. Amino acid sequence: CASSVTGTSGETQYF.

A few counts support this clonotype. The V call is TRBV7-8, the J call TRBJ1-1; 7 nucleotides align to TRBD1. Germline CDR1 reads SGHVS; CDR2 reads FQNEAQ. Trimming removed 1 base from V and 3 bases from J; junction bases left unmatched: 5. The CDR3 is 15 residues long. The chain's CDR3 is CASSLVEGAYTEAFF. As DNA, the CDR3 is TGTGCCAGCAGCTTAGTGGAGGGGGCCTACACTGAAGCTTTCTTT.

This clonotype was detected ten times or more. The gene calls are TRBV15 and TRBJ1-3; D is uncertain. In germline, CDR1 is LNHNV, CDR2 YYDKDF (reference sequence). The CDR3 is 20 residues long. The V end was cut by 5 bases, the J end by 0 bases, with 26 bases between. The CDR3 protein is CATSQAQGRIWIHSGNTIYF. The CDR3 DNA reads as TGTGCCACCAGCCAAGCCCAAGGACGGATATGGATTCACTCTGGAAACACCATATATTTT. Filled out from reference TRBV15 and TRBJ1-3, the complete variable domain reads DAMVIQNPRYQVTQFGKPVTLSCSQTLNHNVMYWYQQKSSQAPKLLFHYYDKDFNNEADTPDNFQSRRPNTSFCFLDIRSPGLGDTAMYLCATSQAQGRIWIHSGNTIYFGEGSWLTVV.

In this sample, this clonotype is medium-sized. The gene calls are TRBV19 and TRBJ1-6; perhaps TRBD1 as D (6 bases). This CDR3 comprises 13 residues. The germline gives CDR1 LNHDA, CDR2 SQIVND (reference sequence). Trimming left V 6 bases short and J 10 bases short, with 13 bases between. The CDR3 sequence: CASRLDRDSPLHF. The CDR3, as DNA: TGTGCCAGTAGGCTGGACAGAGACTCACCCCTCCACTTT.

This clonotype was picked up many times. This CDR3 is CASSYSRVSYEQYF. In DNA form, the CDR3 reads TGTGCCAGCAGTTACTCCCGGGTAAGCTACGAGCAGTACTTC. The V and J genes are TRBV6-2 or TRBV6-3 and TRBJ2-7; no clear D. V lost 0 bases and J 3 bases, leaving 9 bases between the germline ends. Germline CDR1 reads MNHEY; CDR2 reads SVGEGT. The CDR3 length is 14 residues.

The table lists this clonotype with many counts. This chain joins TRBV19 and TRBJ1-5; tentative D call: TRBD1 (5 bases). This CDR3 has 14 residues. V was pared by 9 bases and J by 4 bases, with 16 bases between. Germline V gene data show CDR1 as LNHDA and CDR2 as SQIVND (reference sequence). CDR3 sequence (DNA): TGTGCCAGCACAAATATGGGGGGAAATCAGCCCCAGCATTTT. Encoded protein: CASTNMGGNQPQHF.

In its sample, this clonotype was seen many times. The gene calls are TRBV27 and TRBJ2-5; D gene unclear. Trimming stripped 6 bases from V and 1 base from J, with 9 bases between. The CDR3 consists of 13 residues. Germline V CDR1 and CDR2: MNHEY, SMNVEV (reference sequence). The CDR3 nucleotides read TGTGCCAGCAGCCGCAGTGGCCAAGAGACCCAGTACTTC. Its protein product is CASSRSGQETQYF.

This clonotype was recorded many times. This chain links TRBV11-2 with TRBJ2-7; the D call may be TRBD1 or TRBD2 (5 bases each). The CDR3 extends over 14 amino acids. Per the germline V gene, CDR1 is SGHAT and CDR2 is FQNNGV. V was cut by 1 base and J by 6 bases, with 13 bases left in between. The CDR3 coding sequence is TGTGCCAGCAGCTTAGGAGGGGACGGACGCGAGCAGTACTTC. As protein: CASSLGGDGREQYF.

This clonotype was seen at least ten times. The genes are TRBV4-3 and TRBJ2-3; perhaps TRBD2 as D (5 bases). CDR3 length equals 16 residues. V lost 0 bases to trimming and J lost 4 bases, with 14 bases between them. CDR1 LGHNA and CDR2 YSLEER come from the germline V gene. CDR3 DNA: TGCGCCAGCAGCCAAGAGAGAGGGTATGCGGCAGATACGCAGTATTTT. It is translated as CASSQERGYAADTQYF.

In its sample, this clonotype ranks as medium-sized. The chain links TRBV5-4 to TRBJ2-1; a weak D match, TRBD2 (6 bases). The V gene lost 3 bases and the J gene lost 4 bases, with 11 bases spanning the gap. The CDR3 covers 14 residues. Germline assignment: CDR1 SGHNT and CDR2 YYREEE (reference sequence). In DNA form, the CDR3 reads TGTGCCAGCAGCTCAACGGGGGTTTACAATGAGCAGTTCTTC. This sequence encodes CASSSTGVYNEQFF.

By sample fraction, this clonotype is medium-sized. The genes are TRBV20-1 and TRBJ2-7, with a tentative D call TRBD1 (6 bases). Trimming took 6 bases from V and 2 from J, leaving 11 bases between them. CDR3 length: 12 amino acids. Germline CDR1 reads DFQATT; CDR2 reads SNEGSKA (reference sequence). The CDR3 nucleotides are TGCAGTGCCGCAGGGGAACCCTACGAGCAGTACTTC. Translating it yields CSAAGEPYEQYF.

This clonotype was detected many times. The genes are TRBV7-9 and TRBJ2-5; D is possibly TRBD2 (6 bases). V lost 4 bases and J lost 1, with 10 bases in between. Per germline, CDR1 SEHNR and CDR2 FQNEAQ (reference sequence). This CDR3 region has 14 residues. The CDR3 bases are TGTGCCAGCAGCTCGGGACTGATCCAAGAGACCCAGTACTTC. Translation: CASSSGLIQETQYF.

The sample holds many counts of this clonotype. The chain uses TRBV5-6 and TRBJ1-6, with D unresolved. The germline V gene has CDR1 SGHDT and CDR2 YYEEEE. Trimming stripped 4 bases from V and 14 bases from J, with 25 bases between. The CDR3 is 16 amino acids. CDR3 protein: CASSLRRVMGGMALHF. The CDR3 region has the DNA TGTGCCAGCAGCCTTAGGAGGGTCATGGGTGGAATGGCCCTCCACTTT.

The table lists this clonotype with many counts. The rearrangement uses TRBV14 and TRBJ2-2, with 8 bases that match TRBD1. The CDR3 is made up of 17 amino acids. Germline V gene sequence: CDR1 SGHDN, CDR2 FVKESK. V was clipped by 4 bases and J by 5 bases; unmatched bases: 12. CDR3 sequence: CASSPHFGQGGTGELFF. In nucleotides, the CDR3 is TGTGCCAGCAGCCCCCACTTCGGACAGGGCGGGACCGGGGAGCTGTTTTTT.

In its sample, this clonotype was seen many times. The V call is TRBV7-9, the J call TRBJ2-3, with 7 bases matching TRBD2. V lost 4 bases and J lost 2; bases outside the gene matches: 15. The CDR3 totals 18 residues. Germline CDR1 is SEHNR and CDR2 is FQNEAQ (reference sequence). The CDR3: CASSYDPGLVSPTDTQYF. DNA for the CDR3: TGTGCCAGCAGCTACGACCCCGGACTAGTCTCCCCCACAGATACGCAGTATTTT.

This clonotype appeared many times. The rearrangement links TRBV6-6 to TRBJ2-5; 8 positions match TRBD2. With V trimmed by 0 bases and J by 4 bases, 1 base remained unmatched. Germline CDR1 reads MNHNY; CDR2 reads SVGAGI (reference sequence). The CDR3 contains 14 residues. CDR3 residues: CASSYSRGGETQYF. Here the CDR3 DNA reads TGTGCCAGCAGTTACTCTCGGGGGGGAGAGACCCAGTACTTC.

There are many counts of this clonotype. The chain recombines TRBV18 with TRBJ1-2, with D possibly matching TRBD1 (5 bases). The germline CDR1 and CDR2 sequences are KGHSH and LQKENI. The CDR3 spans 16 residues. V lost 2 bases to trimming and J lost 0 bases, with 13 bases between them. The CDR3 loop is CASSPTQGGSNYGYTF. As DNA, the CDR3 is TGTGCCAGCTCACCAACCCAGGGAGGGTCTAACTATGGCTACACCTTC.

This clonotype was observed many times. The V gene is TRBV6-1, the J gene TRBJ2-2; 8 bases map to TRBD1. The CDR3 covers 13 residues. J was trimmed by 7 bases and V by 7 bases; bases with no gene match: 5. Germline-derived CDR1 and CDR2 are MNHNS and SASEGT. CDR3 in amino acids: CASTDRVVGELFF. In nucleotides, the CDR3 is TGTGCCAGCACGGACAGGGTTGTCGGGGAGCTGTTTTTT.

This clonotype turned up a few times. In DNA, the CDR3 is TGTGCCAGCAAATTGGTGGGACTAGCGACAGATACGCAGTATTTT. Protein product: CASKLVGLATDTQYF. The V call is TRBV2, the J call TRBJ2-3, with 10 bases that match TRBD2. Germline-derived CDR1 and CDR2 are SNHLY and FYNNEI. This CDR3 spans 15 amino acids. V was pared by 7 bases and J by 3 bases, with 7 bases of the junction left unmatched.